These 20 T cell receptor beta chains were all obtained from the same sample, sequenced in a study of vaccination effects on CD4 cells after COVID-19. The ViraFEST assay expanded antigen-specific CD4+ T cells with viral peptide pools before sequencing. Isolating CD4+ T cells followed 9 to 10 days of culture. Sometime from March through December 2020, the person acquired a SARS-CoV-2 infection that PCR confirmed. Measured with immunoSEQ multiplex PCR; TCRdb has only the in-frame clones, and not every one. The sample shows tens of thousands of clones, around two thirds of them seen only once. These receptors lack a known antigen. This specimen was CD4+ T cells from PBMCs cultured with a peptide pool, taken before COVID-19 vaccination. These TCRs come from a human donor who had a prior SARS-CoV-2 infection.

CDR3 protein: CASSPIPGTTYEQYF. DNA for the CDR3: TGTGCCAGCAGCCCGATACCGGGGACGACCTACGAGCAGTACTTC. This rearrangement joins TRBV9 to TRBJ2-7; D tentatively reads TRBD1 or TRBD2 (5 bases each). V dropped 4 bases and J dropped 2 bases, with 16 bases sitting between them. This CDR3 contains 15 residues. Germline CDR1 is SGDLS and CDR2 is YYNGEE.

The CDR3 loop is CASSQTQARNEKLFF. In DNA form, the CDR3 reads TGCGCCAGCAGCCAAACACAGGCTAGGAATGAAAAACTGTTTTTT. The J gene is TRBJ1-4, the V gene TRBV4-1; tentatively, D is TRBD1 (5 bases). The CDR3 consists of 15 residues. Germline CDR1 MGHRA, CDR2 YSYEKL. V was cut by 2 bases and J by 5 bases, with 12 bases left in between.

This clone was detected once. The gene calls are TRBV19 and TRBJ2-5; 15 bases are a match to TRBD2. There are 16 residues in the CDR3. CDR1 is LNHDA and CDR2 is SQIVND in the germline V gene (reference sequence). Unmatched junction bases numbered 5, after V lost 4 bases and J lost 5 bases. The DNA of the CDR3 is TGTGCCAGTAGTAGGGGACTAGCGGGGGGTCTGGAGACCCAGTACTTC. Protein product: CASSRGLAGGLETQYF.

J is TRBJ2-5 and V is TRBV2, with TRBD2 matching 10 bases. The V and J ends lost 2 bases and 7 bases, in that order; junction bases with no gene match: 4. The germline CDR1 and CDR2 sequences are SNHLY and FYNNEI. The CDR3 length is 14 residues. The CDR3 spells CASSELAGVVTQYF. The CDR3 nucleotides read TGTGCCAGCAGTGAACTAGCGGGAGTAGTGACCCAGTACTTC.

V and J are TRBV4-1 and TRBJ2-1, with 8 nucleotides matching TRBD2. The V gene end was trimmed by 3 bases and the J gene end by 10 bases; junction bases not matched to a gene: 5. The germline CDR1 and CDR2 sequences are MGHRA and YSYEKL. The CDR3 runs to 13 residues. CDR3 in amino acids: CASSQFIAGEQFF. CDR3 nucleotide sequence: TGCGCCAGCAGCCAGTTCATAGCGGGAGAGCAGTTCTTC.

The chain combines TRBV3-1 (or the pseudogene TRBV3-2) with TRBJ2-3, with D possibly being TRBD1 (5 bases). Germline values: CDR1 LGHDT, CDR2 YNNKEL (reference sequence). V was cut by 3 bases and J by 5 bases, with 12 bases left in between. The length of the CDR3 is 14 residues. The CDR3 is CASSQMGPRDTQYF. Here the CDR3 DNA reads TGTGCCAGCAGCCAGATGGGGCCTCGAGATACGCAGTATTTT.

The V gene is TRBV7-2, the J gene TRBJ2-7; 11 bases align to TRBD1. The CDR3 consists of 14 residues. The ends lost 3 bases at V and 9 bases at J; junction bases unmatched: 7. Germline V gene data show CDR1 as SGHTA and CDR2 as FQGNSA. CDR3 loop: CASSFGQGALRQYF. CDR3 DNA sequence: TGTGCCAGCAGCTTCGGACAGGGGGCGCTTAGGCAGTACTTC.

The DNA of the CDR3 is TGTGCCAGCAGTTACTCCGGGACGGACTTCTATGGCTACACCTTC. Translation gives CASSYSGTDFYGYTF. The rearrangement links TRBV6-6 to TRBJ1-2; maybe TRBD1 (5 bases). The V end lost 0 bases, the J end lost 4 bases, and 12 bases lay between the germline ends. Germline V lookup: CDR1 MNHNY, CDR2 SVGAGI (reference sequence). CDR3 length: 15 amino acids.

The V call is TRBV11-3, the J call TRBJ2-7; no definite D call. Trimming took off 0 bases at V and 3 bases at J, with 6 bases between the two ends. The CDR3 spans 13 residues. Germline CDR1 reads SGHNT; CDR2 reads YENEEA. CDR3 bases: TGTGCCAGCAGCTTAGACTTAAGCTACGAGCAGTACTTC. As protein: CASSLDLSYEQYF. Looking up the rest from reference TRBV11-3 and TRBJ2-7 gives the full variable domain: EAGVVQSPRYKIIEKKQPVAFWCNPISGHNTLYWYLQNLGQGPELLIRYENEEAVDDSQLPKDRFSAERLKGVDSTLKIQPAELGDSAVYLCASSLDLSYEQYFGPGTRLTVT.

This sequence joins TRBV6-2 or TRBV6-3 and TRBJ1-6, with 7 bases lining up with TRBD1. Germline assignment: CDR1 MNHEY and CDR2 SVGEGT. The CDR3 totals 15 residues. V lost 6 bases to trimming and J lost 8 bases; unmatched junction nucleotides: 10. The DNA for the CDR3 is TGTGCCAGCAGCCTCAGACAGGGTGTGTATTCACCCCTCCACTTT. Its protein is CASSLRQGVYSPLHF.

There are a few counts of this clone. The chain joins TRBV7-8 to TRBJ1-5; 7 bases match TRBD1. The CDR3 runs to 15 residues. The V segment lost 5 bases and the J segment 5 bases; nucleotides outside the gene matches: 9. In germline, CDR1 is SGHVS, CDR2 FQNEAQ. The CDR3 reads CASSARDSADQPQHF. The CDR3, as DNA: TGTGCCAGCAGCGCCAGGGACAGCGCAGATCAGCCCCAGCATTTT.

CDR3 sequence reads: CASSQDRNTEAFF. DNA for the CDR3: TGTGCCAGCTCACAGGACCGTAACACTGAAGCTTTCTTT. V is TRBV18 and J is TRBJ1-1; no clear D gene. This CDR3 is 13 amino acids long. The germline V gene has CDR1 KGHSH and CDR2 LQKENI. V was clipped by 4 bases and J by 2 bases, with 8 bases between them.

The rearrangement uses TRBV6-2 or TRBV6-3 and TRBJ2-6, with TRBD1 identical over 7 bases. Per germline, CDR1 MNHEY and CDR2 SVGEGT. The CDR3 contains 15 residues. V lost 5 bases, J lost 3 bases, and 4 bases stayed unmatched. The CDR3 coding sequence is TGTGCCAGCAGTAGACAGGGTTTTGGGGCCAACGTCCTGACTTTC. Its translation is CASSRQGFGANVLTF.

The chain recombines TRBV25-1 with TRBJ2-7; 11 nucleotides match TRBD2. The CDR3 runs 16 residues. The junction had 11 bases not matched to a gene; V was cut back by 6 bases and J by 4 bases. Looked up from germline, CDR1 is MGHDK and CDR2 is SYGVNS. The CDR3, as DNA: TGTGCCAGCAGACAACCCCTAGCGGGAGGAGATTACGAGCAGTACTTC. It encodes CASRQPLAGGDYEQYF.

V gene TRBV6-6 combines with J gene TRBJ1-2; 7 bases fit TRBD1. This CDR3 has 18 amino acids. Per germline, CDR1 MNHNY and CDR2 SVGAGI (reference sequence). Germline trimming cut 5 bases from V and 4 bases from J; bases unmatched to any gene: 19. CDR3 DNA: TGTGCCAGCAGTCACCAGTCAGTTCACGAGGAGGGGGCCTATGGCTACACCTTC. This gives the protein CASSHQSVHEEGAYGYTF.

The chain uses TRBV4-3 and TRBJ2-7; 9 nucleotides match TRBD2. The V segment lost 0 bases and the J segment 3 bases; nucleotides outside the gene matches: 6. CDR3 length: 16 residues. Germline CDR1 is LGHNA and CDR2 is YSLEER. The CDR3 nucleotides read TGCGCCAGCAGCCAAGATAGGACTAGCGTCCTCTACGAGCAGTACTTC. Translating it yields CASSQDRTSVLYEQYF.

In this sample, this clone turned up a few times. V usage is TRBV5-6 and J usage is TRBJ2-1; 11 bases fit TRBD2. V lost 5 bases to trimming and J lost 14 bases; unmatched junction nucleotides: 15. Per the germline V gene, CDR1 is SGHDT and CDR2 is YYEEEE. The CDR3 extends over 15 amino acids. CDR3 sequence reads: CASSLNGLAGMREFF. CDR3 bases: TGTGCCAGCAGTCTCAATGGACTAGCGGGTATGAGAGAGTTCTTC. The whole variable domain, remainder taken from reference TRBV5-6 and TRBJ2-1, is DAGVTQSPTHLIKTRGQQVTLRCSPKSGHDTVSWYQQALGQGPQFIFQYYEEEERQRGNFPDRFSGHQFPNYSSELNVNALLLGDSALYLCASSLNGLAGMREFFGPGTRLTVL.

J is TRBJ2-7 and V is TRBV5-8; a weak D match, TRBD1 (6 bases). Trimming removed 0 bases at V and 4 bases at J, with 14 bases between. The CDR3 runs 15 residues. Germline assignment: CDR1 SGHTS and CDR2 YDEGEE. The CDR3 DNA is TGTGCCAGCAGCTTGGGTTCCGGCAGGGGTTACGAGCAGTACTTC. The encoded protein is CASSLGSGRGYEQYF.

This chain links TRBV9 with TRBJ2-2, with 9 bases that match TRBD1. The CDR3 has 17 amino acids. Germline V gene data show CDR1 as SGDLS and CDR2 as YYNGEE. V shed 6 bases and J 4 bases; nucleotides not matched to a gene: 13. As DNA, the CDR3 is TGTGCCAGCACCGTTGGATTACAGGGGGCGCGCACCGGGGAGCTGTTTTTT. Its translation: CASTVGLQGARTGELFF.

The chain has TRBV11-1 and TRBJ2-1; the match to TRBD2 covers 7 bases. V shed 7 bases and J 10 bases; nucleotides not matched to a gene: 10. Germline V CDR1 and CDR2: SGHAT, FQDESV (reference sequence). The CDR3 length is 13 residues. For the CDR3, the DNA is TGTGCCAGCACCAAGGGACCGCGGGAGGAGCAGTTCTTC. It encodes CASTKGPREEQFF.